These 21 T cell receptor beta chains share one sample of origin, sequenced in a study (dated by TCRdb to the early 2020s). The library was built by means of the immunoSEQ multiplex PCR assay. The clones in this table, taken by TCRdb from immuneACCESS, are in-frame only. Not every clone is retained; where verified, under half of the shortfall comes from an unresolved V gene, and the cause of the rest is unknown. The sample profile shows 55,000 to 70,000 clones; about 94% of them were found once. The ten most abundant clones make up 4% to 4.5% of the sample. The specimen was PBMCs. These receptors came from a man aged 35-49 years with rheumatoid arthritis.

This sequence joins TRBV10-3 and TRBJ2-1; TRBD2 matches 12 bases. V gave up 6 bases and J gave up 0 bases; unmatched junction bases: 0. CDR3 length: 15 amino acids. The germline V gene has CDR1 ENHRY and CDR2 SYGVKD. The CDR3 coding sequence is TGTGCCATCAGGACTAGCGGGAGCTCCTACAATGAGCAGTTCTTC. This translates into CAIRTSGSSYNEQFF.

This CDR3 reads CASSPGGTSYEQYF. For the CDR3, the DNA is TGTGCCAGCAGCCCCGGGGGGACTAGCTACGAGCAGTACTTC. The chain carries TRBV11-3 and TRBJ2-7; 8 bases align to TRBD2. This CDR3 has 14 residues. The V gene end was trimmed by 5 bases and the J gene end by 3 bases; junction bases not matched to a gene: 6. The V gene's germline CDR1 is SGHNT and CDR2 YENEEA.

The genes are TRBV6-2 or TRBV6-3 and TRBJ2-7; a weak D match, TRBD1 (5 bases). The germline V and J ends were trimmed by 2 bases and 0 bases, with 14 bases remaining between them. The CDR3 consists of 16 residues. The germline V gene encodes CDR1 MNHEY and CDR2 SVGEGT. The CDR3 loop reads CASSYPQGSSSYEQYF. The CDR3 DNA sequence: TGTGCCAGCAGTTACCCCCAGGGCTCGAGCTCCTACGAGCAGTACTTC.

The genes are TRBV4-1 and TRBJ2-1; D might be TRBD1 or TRBD2, each matching 6 bases. The CDR3 covers 14 residues. V lost 8 bases and J lost 4, with 15 bases in between. Germline assignment: CDR1 MGHRA and CDR2 YSYEKL. The CDR3 bases are TGCGCCAGCGGAGAAGGGGGGCCATACAATGAGCAGTTCTTC. As protein: CASGEGGPYNEQFF.

This clone was seen just once. The chain links TRBV6-2 or TRBV6-3 to TRBJ2-7; tentatively, D is TRBD1 (5 bases). Germline assignment: CDR1 MNHEY and CDR2 SVGEGT. V lost 2 bases to trimming and J lost 4 bases, with 9 bases between them. This CDR3 has 13 amino acids. The CDR3 spells CASSYDRAYEQYF. The CDR3 bases are TGTGCCAGCAGTTACGACAGAGCTTACGAGCAGTACTTC.

The chain combines TRBV10-3 with TRBJ2-7; 12 bases are shared with TRBD1. Trimming cost V 4 bases and J 7 bases; bases outside gene matches: 8. CDR1 ENHRY and CDR2 SYGVKD come from the germline V gene. This CDR3 is 15 amino acids long. The CDR3 loop reads CAISVTGQGAWEQYF. CDR3 DNA: TGTGCCATCAGTGTAACGGGACAGGGGGCTTGGGAGCAGTACTTC.

This clone was recorded a few times. The genes are TRBV2 and TRBJ1-4; possibly TRBD1 for D (6 bases). With 7 bases removed from V and 0 bases from J, the gap between germline ends came to 12 bases. Germline values: CDR1 SNHLY, CDR2 FYNNEI. This CDR3 has 15 residues. Here the CDR3 DNA reads TGTGCCAGCAAACCCCGGACAGCAACTAATGAAAAACTGTTTTTT. Translating it yields CASKPRTATNEKLFF.

V usage is TRBV25-1 and J usage is TRBJ2-1; tentatively, D is TRBD2 (6 bases). Germline V CDR1 and CDR2: MGHDK, SYGVNS. V lost 1 base and J lost 1, with 11 bases in between. This CDR3 is built from 16 residues. The CDR3 DNA follows: TGTGCCAGCAGTGAATCCGGGAGAGGGTCCTACAATGAGCAGTTCTTC. Its protein product is CASSESGRGSYNEQFF.

This clone came up once. J is TRBJ2-7 and V is TRBV5-6, with 7 bases lining up with TRBD2. Germline-derived CDR1 and CDR2 are SGHDT and YYEEEE. This CDR3 is 15 amino acids long. The V and J ends lost 0 bases and 7 bases, in that order; junction bases with no gene match: 10. CDR3 loop: CASSLAKRGEREQYF. Written as DNA, the CDR3 is TGTGCCAGCAGCTTGGCTAAGCGGGGAGAAAGGGAGCAGTACTTC.

This clone showed up just once. This chain uses TRBV6-2 or TRBV6-3 with TRBJ2-1; D is perhaps TRBD1 or TRBD2 (6 bases each). Between the trimmed V and J ends, which lost 1 base and 0 bases, there was a span of 10 bases. The CDR3 loop spans 16 amino acids. The germline CDR1 and CDR2 sequences are MNHEY and SVGEGT. The CDR3 loop reads CASSYLGGSSYNEQFF. The CDR3 coding sequence is TGTGCCAGCAGTTACTTAGGGGGGTCCTCCTACAATGAGCAGTTCTTC.

The chain is built from TRBV7-3 and TRBJ2-5; possibly TRBD2 for D (6 bases). The CDR3 runs 15 residues. Germline CDR1 SGHTA, CDR2 FQGTGA. The V and J ends lost 1 base and 5 bases respectively, with 14 bases between them. This chain's CDR3 is CASSLRGGPGETQYF. The CDR3, as DNA: TGTGCCAGCAGCTTAAGGGGAGGACCGGGGGAGACCCAGTACTTC.

The CDR3 region is CASSLESRGANTEAFF. For the CDR3, the DNA is TGTGCCAGCAGCCTTGAGAGCAGGGGGGCGAACACTGAAGCTTTCTTT. The chain has TRBV3-1 (or the pseudogene TRBV3-2) and TRBJ1-1; 7 bases are shared with TRBD1. V was clipped by 4 bases and J by 1 base; unmatched bases: 9. The CDR3 loop spans 16 amino acids. Germline CDR1 reads LGHDT; CDR2 reads YNNKEL (reference sequence).

The chain carries TRBV5-5 and TRBJ2-5, with 9 bases matching TRBD1. V trimming: 2 bases; J trimming: 4 bases; junction bases outside the gene matches: 9. There are 16 residues in the CDR3. Germline V gene sequence: CDR1 SGHKS, CDR2 YYEKEE (reference sequence). For the CDR3, the DNA is TGTGCCAGCAGCTTCGCCATTACAGGGGGCGGAGAGACCCAGTACTTC. As protein: CASSFAITGGGETQYF. Variable domain in full (rest from reference TRBV5-5 and TRBJ2-5): DAGVTQSPTHLIKTRGQQVTLRCSPISGHKSVSWYQQVLGQGPQFIFQYYEKEERGRGNFPDRFSARQFPNYSSELNVNALLLGDSALYLCASSFAITGGGETQYFGPGTRLLVL.

V and J are TRBV7-2 and TRBJ1-6, with D hard to call. The V gene lost 2 bases and the J gene lost 7 bases, with 9 bases spanning the gap. CDR1 is SGHTA and CDR2 is FQGNSA in the germline V gene. CDR3 size: 14 residues. The CDR3 spells CASSLYRTNSPLHF. CDR3 nucleotide sequence: TGTGCCAGCAGCTTATACAGAACGAATTCACCCCTCCACTTT.

J is TRBJ1-5 and V is TRBV24-1, with D possibly TRBD1 on 5 matching bases. The CDR3 sequence is 15 residues long. Trimming shortened V by 5 bases and J by 0 bases, and 10 bases separated the two germline ends. CDR1 and CDR2 from the germline V gene are KGHDR and SFDVKD. The CDR3 is CATSGRGYSNQPQHF. CDR3 DNA: TGTGCCACCAGTGGAAGGGGTTATAGCAATCAGCCCCAGCATTTT.

The chain combines TRBV2 with TRBJ1-4, with 7 nucleotides matching TRBD1. CDR1 is SNHLY, CDR2 FYNNEI, per germline. This CDR3 region has 14 residues. J gave up 8 bases and V 6 bases, and 9 bases lay outside the gene matches. The CDR3 bases are TGTGCCAGCAGCGATCCCGGGACAGCCGAAAAACTGTTTTTT. Protein product: CASSDPGTAEKLFF.

The CDR3 nucleotides are TGTGCCAGCAGCCCCGGCGGATACTATGGCTACACCTTC. This gives the protein CASSPGGYYGYTF. The chain links TRBV7-9 to TRBJ1-2; no clear D. With 5 bases removed from V and 3 bases from J, the gap between germline ends came to 10 bases. This CDR3 is 13 amino acids long. Germline V lookup: CDR1 SEHNR, CDR2 FQNEAQ (reference sequence).

The chain uses TRBV27 and TRBJ2-7; 9 bases are shared with TRBD1. This CDR3 is built from 14 residues. V was pared by 6 bases and J by 4 bases, with 7 bases of the junction left unmatched. CDR1 and CDR2 (germline): MNHEY, SMNVEV (reference sequence). CDR3 in DNA: TGTGCCAGCAGCCGCGCGGACAGGGGATACGAGCAGTACTTC. Its protein is CASSRADRGYEQYF.

Here the CDR3 reads CASSLVALSGTEAFF. DNA of the CDR3: TGTGCCAGCAGCTTAGTAGCCCTGTCTGGCACTGAAGCTTTCTTT. J is TRBJ1-1 and V is TRBV7-9; D call uncertain. This CDR3 is 15 amino acids long. Germline V gene sequence: CDR1 SEHNR, CDR2 FQNEAQ (reference sequence). Trimming shortened V by 1 base and J by 4 bases, and 13 bases separated the two germline ends.

This clone was seen a single time. The J gene is TRBJ2-5, the V gene TRBV19; 8 bases agree with TRBD1. Germline V CDR1 and CDR2: LNHDA, SQIVND (reference sequence). The length of the CDR3 is 13 residues. V trimming: 5 bases; J trimming: 5 bases; junction bases outside the gene matches: 4. CDR3 coding DNA: TGTGCCAGTAGTCGACAGGGGAGGGAGACCCAGTACTTC. Translation: CASSRQGRETQYF. The variable domain in full, with the rest retrieved from reference TRBV19 and TRBJ2-5, is DGGITQSPKYLFRKEGQNVTLSCEQNLNHDAMYWYRQDPGQGLRLIYYSQIVNDFQKGDIAEGYSVSREKKESFPLTVTSAQKNPTAFYLCASSRQGRETQYFGPGTRLLVL.

The V gene is TRBV5-1, the J gene TRBJ2-5, with D perhaps matching TRBD1 or TRBD2 (5 bases each). Between the trimmed V and J ends, which lost 0 bases and 2 bases, there was a span of 8 bases. There are 14 residues in the CDR3. Germline V gene lookup returns CDR1 SGHRS and CDR2 YFSETQ. CDR3 region: CASSLEGRQETQYF. Written as DNA, the CDR3 is TGCGCCAGCAGCTTGGAGGGGAGACAAGAGACCCAGTACTTC.